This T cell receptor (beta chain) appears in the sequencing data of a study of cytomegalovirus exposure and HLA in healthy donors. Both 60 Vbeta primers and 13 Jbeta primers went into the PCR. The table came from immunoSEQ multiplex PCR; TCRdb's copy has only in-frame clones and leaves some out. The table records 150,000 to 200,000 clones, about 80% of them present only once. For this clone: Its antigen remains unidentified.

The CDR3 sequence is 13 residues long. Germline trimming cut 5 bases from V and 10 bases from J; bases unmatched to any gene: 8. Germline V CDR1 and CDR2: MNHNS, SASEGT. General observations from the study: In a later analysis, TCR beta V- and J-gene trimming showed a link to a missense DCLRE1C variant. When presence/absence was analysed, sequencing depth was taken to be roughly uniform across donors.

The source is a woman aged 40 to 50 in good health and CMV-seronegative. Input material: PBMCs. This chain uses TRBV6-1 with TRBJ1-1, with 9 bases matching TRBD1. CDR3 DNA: TGTGCCAGCAGTACGGGACAGGGAGTCGGAGCTTTCTTT. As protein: CASSTGQGVGAFF.